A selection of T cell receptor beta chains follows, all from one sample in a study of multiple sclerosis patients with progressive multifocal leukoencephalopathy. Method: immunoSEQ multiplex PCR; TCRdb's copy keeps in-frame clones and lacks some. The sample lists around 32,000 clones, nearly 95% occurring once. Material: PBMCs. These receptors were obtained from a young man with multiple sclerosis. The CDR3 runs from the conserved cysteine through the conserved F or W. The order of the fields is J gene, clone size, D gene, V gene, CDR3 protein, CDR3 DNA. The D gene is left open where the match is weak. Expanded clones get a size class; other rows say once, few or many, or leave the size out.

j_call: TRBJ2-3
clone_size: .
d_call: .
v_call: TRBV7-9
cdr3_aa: CASSLFGEDTQYF
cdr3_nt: TGTGCCAGCAGCTTATTCGGGGAAGATACGCAGTATTTT

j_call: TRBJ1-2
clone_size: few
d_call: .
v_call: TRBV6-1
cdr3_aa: CASSASRGRNGYTF
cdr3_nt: TGTGCCAGCAGTGCATCTCGGGGCAGGAATGGCTACACCTTC

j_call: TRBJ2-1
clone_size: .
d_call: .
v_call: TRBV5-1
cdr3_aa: CASSASSYNEQFF
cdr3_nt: TGCGCCAGCAGCGCGAGCTCCTACAATGAGCAGTTCTTC

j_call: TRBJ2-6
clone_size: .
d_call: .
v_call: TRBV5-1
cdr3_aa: CASSQWQGSGANVLTF
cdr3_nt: TGCGCCAGCAGCCAATGGCAGGGCTCCGGGGCCAACGTCCTGACTTTC

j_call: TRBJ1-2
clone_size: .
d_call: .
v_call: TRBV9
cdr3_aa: CASSDEGVSYGYTF
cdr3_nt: TGTGCCAGCAGCGACGAAGGGGTTTCCTATGGCTACACCTTC

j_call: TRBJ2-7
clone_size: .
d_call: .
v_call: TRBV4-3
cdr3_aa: CASSQDRVRPYEQYF
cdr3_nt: TGCGCCAGCAGCCAAGATAGGGTCAGACCCTACGAGCAGTACTTC

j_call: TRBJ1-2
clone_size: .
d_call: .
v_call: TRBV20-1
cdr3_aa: CSASYPRAETF
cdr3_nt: TGCAGTGCTAGCTATCCCAGGGCCGAGACCTTC

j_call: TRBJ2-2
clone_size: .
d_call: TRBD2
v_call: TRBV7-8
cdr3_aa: CASSLRVAGMNTGELFF
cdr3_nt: TGTGCCAGCAGCTTAAGGGTAGCGGGAATGAACACCGGGGAGCTGTTTTTT

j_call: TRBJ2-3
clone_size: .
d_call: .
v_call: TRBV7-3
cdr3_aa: CASSFGDSTDTQYF
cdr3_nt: TGTGCCAGCAGCTTCGGGGACAGCACAGATACGCAGTATTTT

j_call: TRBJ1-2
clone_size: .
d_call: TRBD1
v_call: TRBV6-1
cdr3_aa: CASETGEEGYTF
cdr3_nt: TGTGCCAGCGAAACAGGGGAGGAAGGCTACACCTTC

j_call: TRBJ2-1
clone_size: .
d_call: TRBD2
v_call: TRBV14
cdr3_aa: CASSQGLGTSGPNEQFF
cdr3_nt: TGTGCCAGCAGCCAAGGTCTTGGGACTAGCGGGCCGAATGAGCAGTTCTTC

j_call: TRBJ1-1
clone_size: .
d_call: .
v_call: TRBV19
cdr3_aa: CASSAGPTEAFF
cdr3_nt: TGTGCCAGTAGTGCAGGGCCCACTGAAGCTTTCTTT

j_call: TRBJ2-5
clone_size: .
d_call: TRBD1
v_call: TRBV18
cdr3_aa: CASSEGARQETQYF
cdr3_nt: TGTGCCAGCTCAGAGGGGGCTAGGCAAGAGACCCAGTACTTC

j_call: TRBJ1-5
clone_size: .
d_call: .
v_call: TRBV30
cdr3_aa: CAWSRSNQPQHF
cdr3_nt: TGTGCCTGGAGTCGTAGCAATCAGCCCCAGCATTTT

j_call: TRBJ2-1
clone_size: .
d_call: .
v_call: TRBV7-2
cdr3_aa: CASSLVGIGAEQFF
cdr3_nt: TGTGCCAGCAGCTTAGTAGGTATCGGGGCGGAGCAGTTCTTC

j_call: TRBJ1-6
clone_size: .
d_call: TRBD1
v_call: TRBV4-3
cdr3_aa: CASSPGDRVYSPLHF
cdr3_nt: TGCGCCAGCAGCCCAGGCGACAGGGTCTATTCACCCCTCCACTTT

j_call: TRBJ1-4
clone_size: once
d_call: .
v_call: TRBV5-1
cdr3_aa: CASSETGGGYNEKLFF
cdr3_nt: TGCGCCAGCAGCGAGACGGGAGGGGGTTACAATGAAAAACTGTTTTTT

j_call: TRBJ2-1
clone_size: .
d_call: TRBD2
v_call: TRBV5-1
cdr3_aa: CASTFGTGGISVQFF
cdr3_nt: TGCGCCAGCACCTTCGGAACGGGAGGGATATCGGTGCAGTTCTTC

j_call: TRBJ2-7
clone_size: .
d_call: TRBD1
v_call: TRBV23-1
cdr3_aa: CASIPGQGRRYEQYF
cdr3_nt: TGCGCCAGCATCCCTGGACAGGGAAGGCGCTACGAGCAGTACTTC

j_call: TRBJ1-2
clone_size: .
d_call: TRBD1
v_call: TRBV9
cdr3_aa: CASSVGYTGGGYGYTF
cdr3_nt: TGTGCCAGCAGCGTAGGATACACAGGGGGAGGGTATGGCTACACCTTC

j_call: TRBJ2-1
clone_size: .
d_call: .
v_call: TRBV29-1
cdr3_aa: CSVVCLDEYNEQFF
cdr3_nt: TGCAGCGTTGTGTGCTTGGACGAATACAATGAGCAGTTCTTC

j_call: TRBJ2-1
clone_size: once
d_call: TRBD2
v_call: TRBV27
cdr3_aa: CASTPGGRRGEQFF
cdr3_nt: TGTGCCAGCACCCCCGGGGGGAGGCGGGGTGAGCAGTTCTTC

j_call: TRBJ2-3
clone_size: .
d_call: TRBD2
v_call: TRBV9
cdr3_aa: CASSVVPSGPDTQYF
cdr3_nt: TGTGCCAGCAGCGTAGTGCCTAGCGGACCAGATACGCAGTATTTT

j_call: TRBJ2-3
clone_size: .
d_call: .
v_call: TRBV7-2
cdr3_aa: CASSLSANTQYF
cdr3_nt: TGTGCCAGCAGCTTATCAGCAAATACGCAGTATTTT

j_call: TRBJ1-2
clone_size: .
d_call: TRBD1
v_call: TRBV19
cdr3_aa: CASNSLRDRLYGYTF
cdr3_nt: TGTGCCAGTAACTCACTCCGGGACAGACTCTATGGCTACACCTTC